The clone carrying this T cell receptor beta chain was counted a few times. TCRdb re-called the 5' RACE reads with MiXCR, one entry per CDR3 protein. Among about 48,000 distinct CDR3 sequences listed, 5.6% were seen once. This entry is derived from a study of early T cells in non-severe SARS-CoV-2 infection. This CDR3 comprises 13 residues. Trimming removed 4 bases at V and 5 bases at J, with 13 bases between. In germline, CDR1 is SGHDT, CDR2 YYEEEE. The source of this sequence is an adult who was a healthcare worker with PCR-confirmed SARS-CoV-2 infection or an uninfected control (not recorded which). The sequenced material came from whole blood. The V call is TRBV5-6, the J call TRBJ2-7, with a weak D call TRBD2 (6 bases). The CDR3 protein is CASSDGRADEQYF. The CDR3 DNA is TGTGCCAGCAGCGACGGGAGAGCTGACGAGCAGTACTTC.